These 10 T cell receptor beta chains were sequenced from one sample in a study of cytomegalovirus exposure and HLA in healthy donors. Primers included in the PCR were 60 Vbeta and 13 Jbeta primers. Clones were read by immunoSEQ multiplex PCR, and TCRdb kept only the in-frame ones, dropping some. The sample carries 130,000 or so clones, 60% to 85% recorded once. Sample: PBMCs. These receptor sequences come from a woman aged 40 to 49 in good health and CMV-seronegative.

The rearrangement uses TRBV7-3 and TRBJ2-2; D gene uncertain. Germline CDR1 reads SGHTA; CDR2 reads FQGTGA. V shed 6 bases and J shed 2 bases, with 7 bases lying between them. The CDR3 contains 13 residues. CDR3 in amino acids: CASRYYNTGELFF. The CDR3 DNA is TGTGCCAGCAGATACTACAACACCGGGGAGCTGTTTTTT.

This clone came up once. The CDR3 is CASSVLQGRNYGYTF. DNA of the CDR3: TGTGCCAGCAGCGTATTGCAGGGGCGGAACTATGGCTACACCTTC. The chain recombines TRBV9 with TRBJ1-2; weak D call: TRBD1 (6 bases). CDR3 length equals 15 residues. V was clipped by 1 base and J by 2 bases, with 12 bases between them. The germline V gene encodes CDR1 SGDLS and CDR2 YYNGEE.

V usage is TRBV6-5 and J usage is TRBJ2-7; 7 positions agree with TRBD1. Trimming cost V 2 bases and J 1 base; bases outside gene matches: 5. The CDR3 is 15 amino acids. CDR1 MNHEY and CDR2 SVGAGI come from the germline V gene. In nucleotides, the CDR3 is TGTGCCAGCAGTTACACCTCACAGGGGTCCTACGAGCAGTACTTC. Translated: CASSYTSQGSYEQYF.

The rearrangement uses TRBV6-1 and TRBJ1-2; possibly TRBD1 for D (6 bases). Trimming stripped 2 bases from V and 5 bases from J, with 15 bases between. The CDR3 consists of 15 residues. The germline CDR1 and CDR2 sequences are MNHNS and SASEGT. The CDR3 sequence is CASSEPFGTKYGYTF. CDR3 DNA sequence: TGTGCCAGCAGTGAACCATTCGGGACAAAATATGGCTACACCTTC.

The table lists this clone with a count of one. J is TRBJ1-5 and V is TRBV2; no firm D call. CDR1 is SNHLY, CDR2 FYNNEI, per germline. This CDR3 has 13 residues. Trimming left V 6 bases short and J 4 bases short, with 10 bases between. The chain's CDR3 is CASRSPGNQPQHF. In nucleotides, the CDR3 is TGTGCCAGCAGGAGCCCCGGGAATCAGCCCCAGCATTTT.

This chain joins TRBV6-5 and TRBJ1-4, with TRBD1 matching 8 bases. Germline values: CDR1 MNHEY, CDR2 SVGAGI. CDR3 length: 16 residues. The ends lost 3 bases at V and 3 bases at J; junction bases unmatched: 6. CDR3 loop: CASSYRRGLANEKLFF. The CDR3 DNA follows: TGTGCCAGCAGTTATCGCAGGGGGCTGGCTAATGAAAAACTGTTTTTT.

The chain has TRBV29-1 and TRBJ1-5; TRBD1 agrees at 9 bases. V lost 4 bases, J lost 6 bases, and 7 bases stayed unmatched. The CDR3 runs to 14 residues. From germline, CDR1 is SQVTM and CDR2 ANQGSEA. Written as DNA, the CDR3 is TGCAGCGTTGGGACAGGGGTTTCGAGTCAGCCCCAGCATTTT. It translates to CSVGTGVSSQPQHF.

This rearrangement joins TRBV6-5 to TRBJ1-1; 7 nucleotides line up with TRBD1. Trimming removed 8 bases from V and 2 bases from J; junction bases left unmatched: 5. The germline gives CDR1 MNHEY, CDR2 SVGAGI. The CDR3 extends over 13 amino acids. The CDR3 reads CASRRGENTEAFF. The CDR3 bases are TGTGCCAGCCGCAGGGGGGAAAACACTGAAGCTTTCTTT.

The chain couples TRBV6-6 to TRBJ1-2; 7 positions match TRBD1. The CDR3 is made up of 15 amino acids. The junction had 9 bases not matched to a gene; V was cut back by 6 bases and J by 2 bases. The germline V gene has CDR1 MNHNY and CDR2 SVGAGI (reference sequence). CDR3 in DNA: TGTGCCAGCAGGATTCCGGGACAGCGCAACTATGGCTACACCTTC. This sequence encodes CASRIPGQRNYGYTF.

The chain joins TRBV6-6 to TRBJ1-1; perhaps TRBD1 as D (6 bases). Trimming stripped 0 bases from V and 4 bases from J, with 9 bases between. The germline gives CDR1 MNHNY, CDR2 SVGAGI (reference sequence). The CDR3 consists of 14 residues. The CDR3 coding sequence is TGTGCCAGCAGTTACTCTCAGGGGACCACTGAAGCTTTCTTT. Translating it yields CASSYSQGTTEAFF.